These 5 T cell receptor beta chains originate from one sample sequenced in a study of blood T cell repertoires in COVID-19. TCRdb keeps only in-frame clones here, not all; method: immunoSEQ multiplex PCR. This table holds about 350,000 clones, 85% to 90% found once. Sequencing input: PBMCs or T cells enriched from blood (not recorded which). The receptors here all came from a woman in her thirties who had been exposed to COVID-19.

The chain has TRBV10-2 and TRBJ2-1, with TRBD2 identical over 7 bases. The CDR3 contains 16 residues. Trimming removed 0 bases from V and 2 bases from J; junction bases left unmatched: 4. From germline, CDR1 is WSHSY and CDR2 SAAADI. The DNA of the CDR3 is TGCGCCAGCAGTGAGTCAAACGGGAGGCCCTACAATGAGCAGTTCTTC. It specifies CASSESNGRPYNEQFF.

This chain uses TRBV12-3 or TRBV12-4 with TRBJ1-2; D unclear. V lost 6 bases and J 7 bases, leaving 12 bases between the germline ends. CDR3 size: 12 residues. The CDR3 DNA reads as TGTGCCAGCAGAACAGTGCTTGGTGGCTACACCTTC. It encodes CASRTVLGGYTF.

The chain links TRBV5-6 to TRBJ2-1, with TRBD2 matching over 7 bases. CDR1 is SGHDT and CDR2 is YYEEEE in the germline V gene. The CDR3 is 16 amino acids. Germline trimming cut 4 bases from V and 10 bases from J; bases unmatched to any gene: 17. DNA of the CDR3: TGTGCCAGCAGCCTTGGTGGGGGAGGGGCATGGCCGGAGCAGTTCTTC. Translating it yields CASSLGGGGAWPEQFF.

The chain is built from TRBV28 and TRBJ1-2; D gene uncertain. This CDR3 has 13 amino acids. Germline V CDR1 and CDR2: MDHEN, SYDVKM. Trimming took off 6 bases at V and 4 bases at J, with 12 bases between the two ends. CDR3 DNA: TGTGCCAGCAGCCTAGACCCTTTCTATGGCTACACCTTC. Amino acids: CASSLDPFYGYTF.

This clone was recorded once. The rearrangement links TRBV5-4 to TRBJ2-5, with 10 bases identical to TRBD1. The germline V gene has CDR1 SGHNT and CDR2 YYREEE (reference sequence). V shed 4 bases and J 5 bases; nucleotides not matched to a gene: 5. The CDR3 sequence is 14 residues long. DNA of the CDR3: TGTGCCAGCAGCGACAGACAGGGGGCCGAGACCCAGTACTTC. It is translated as CASSDRQGAETQYF.